This T cell receptor (beta chain) was sequenced during a study of early T cells in non-severe SARS-CoV-2 infection. Study-level findings and limits: The matching step, a VDJdb search, favored anti-spike CD8 responses and missed private and CD4 specificities.

Trimming took off 4 bases at V and 0 bases at J, with 16 bases between the two ends. The CDR3 loop spans 17 amino acids. CDR1 and CDR2 (germline): SGHAT, FQNNGV. Each CDR3 protein gets one entry after TCRdb re-called the 5' RACE reads with MiXCR. Among about 70,000 distinct CDR3 sequences, roughly an eighth were seen once, and the ten largest hold over 0.95%. As to this clonotype: Its antigen is unknown.

Sequenced sample: whole blood. This TCR came from an adult who was a healthcare worker with PCR-confirmed SARS-CoV-2 infection or an uninfected control (not recorded which). V and J are TRBV11-2 and TRBJ2-1; D is uncertain. The CDR3 spells CASSSFAGRHSYNEQFF. The CDR3 DNA reads TGTGCCAGCAGCTCTTTTGCCGGCCGCCACTCCTACAATGAGCAGTTCTTC.